The TCR beta chain under discussion was sequenced for a study of blood T cell repertoires in COVID-19. The method was immunoSEQ multiplex PCR; TCRdb's version includes in-frame clones alone and lacks a portion of them. The repertoire holds approximately 480,000 clones, 75% to 90% seen once, with under 0.85% in the top ten. Trimming took 4 bases from V and 4 from J, leaving 9 bases between them. CDR3 length: 13 residues. Germline V lookup: CDR1 MGHRA, CDR2 YSYEKL. Individuals aged about 18 to 89 years were recruited from 24 US areas. Either two negative PCRs, clearance, or symptom resolution qualified Cohort 3 donors as recovered.

Sequenced material: PBMCs or T cells enriched from blood (not recorded which). The receptor comes from a woman younger than 30 who had recovered from COVID-19. The chain couples TRBV4-1 to TRBJ2-3; D remains ambiguous. The CDR3 sequence is CASSLLSPDTQYF. CDR3 nucleotides: TGCGCCAGCAGCCTCCTTTCCCCAGATACGCAGTATTTT.